Shown below are 14 T cell receptor beta chains from a single sample sequenced in a study of OX40 agonist ivuxolimab in advanced cancers. The table came from immunoSEQ multiplex PCR; TCRdb's copy has only in-frame clones and leaves some out. The sample has some 48,000 clones, 70% to 80% seen once. The sample consisted of CD4+ or CD8+ T cells sorted from blood, taken in a trial of the OX40 agonist ivuxolimab. These receptors were collected from an adult with an advanced solid tumor such as melanoma, head and neck, liver or kidney cancer.

J is TRBJ1-5 and V is TRBV7-8; D is ambiguous. This CDR3 spans 13 amino acids. Germline V gene lookup returns CDR1 SGHVS and CDR2 FQNEAQ. Between the trimmed V and J ends, which lost 2 bases and 2 bases, there was a span of 4 bases. The CDR3 loop is CASSLKGNQPQHF. In DNA, the CDR3 is TGTGCCAGCAGCTTAAAGGGCAATCAGCCCCAGCATTTT. The variable domain in full, with the rest retrieved from reference TRBV7-8 and TRBJ1-5, is GAGVSQSPRYKVAKRGQDVALRCDPISGHVSLFWYQQALGQGPEFLTYFQNEAQLDKSGLPSDRFFAERPEGSVSTLKIQRTQQEDSAVYLCASSLKGNQPQHFGDGTRLSIL.

The chain combines TRBV7-8 with TRBJ2-7; a weak D match, TRBD2 (6 bases). The CDR3 extends over 16 amino acids. Germline V gene data show CDR1 as SGHVS and CDR2 as FQNEAQ. Trimming left V 1 base short and J 2 bases short, with 15 bases between. CDR3 nucleotides: TGTGCCAGCAGCTTAGTGTCTGGCGGGATCCCCTACGAGCAGTACTTC. Protein sequence: CASSLVSGGIPYEQYF.

In this sample, this clone turned up once. One end of the junction does not line up with germline, which may come from a read error. V usage is TRBV18 and J usage is TRBJ2-1; 8 bases align to TRBD1. This CDR3 has 15 residues. CDR1 KGHSH and CDR2 LQKENI come from the germline V gene. CDR3 in DNA: TGTGCCAGCTCCCCACAGGGGGTTCAGAACAATGAGCAGTTCTTC. Protein sequence: CASSPQGVQNNEQFF.

The rearrangement links TRBV7-2 to TRBJ1-1; the D gene is possibly TRBD1 (5 bases). The germline V and J ends were trimmed by 4 bases and 1 base, with 10 bases remaining between them. CDR3 length equals 14 residues. Germline-derived CDR1 and CDR2 are SGHTA and FQGNSA. The CDR3 loop reads CASSYSTGNTEAFF. Written as DNA, the CDR3 is TGTGCCAGCAGCTATTCAACAGGGAACACTGAAGCTTTCTTT.

CDR3 protein: CASSPAAGNQPQHF. DNA of the CDR3: TGTGCCAGCAGCCCAGCGGCGGGCAATCAGCCCCAGCATTTT. The V gene is TRBV5-5, the J gene TRBJ1-5; D uncertain. The ends were cut back, 4 bases at V and 2 bases at J, with 10 bases in the middle. The CDR3 is 14 amino acids. CDR1 and CDR2 (germline): SGHKS, YYEKEE (reference sequence).

The V gene is TRBV6-4, the J gene TRBJ1-6, with 7 bases matching TRBD1. Germline V CDR1 and CDR2: MRHNA, SNTAGT. With V trimmed by 5 bases and J by 7 bases, 5 bases remained unmatched. The CDR3 has 14 amino acids. Here the CDR3 DNA reads TGTGCCAGCAGTACCGGGACAGAAAATTCACCCCTCCACTTT. Residues: CASSTGTENSPLHF.

This sequence joins TRBV5-4 and TRBJ1-2; 11 positions agree with TRBD1. J gave up 6 bases and V 4 bases, and 5 bases lay outside the gene matches. Germline CDR1 and CDR2: SGHNT and YYREEE (reference sequence). CDR3 length: 14 amino acids. CDR3 region: CASSRGQGDDGYTF. CDR3 bases: TGTGCCAGCAGCCGGGGACAGGGGGATGATGGCTACACCTTC.

The chain joins TRBV7-9 to TRBJ1-4; TRBD1 might be the D (6 bases). This CDR3 region has 13 residues. Trimming stripped 5 bases from V and 7 bases from J, with 11 bases between. In germline, CDR1 is SEHNR, CDR2 FQNEAQ (reference sequence). The CDR3 region is CASSPRGSEKLFF. In nucleotides, the CDR3 is TGTGCCAGCAGCCCCAGGGGTAGTGAAAAACTGTTTTTT.

The chain joins TRBV7-2 to TRBJ2-5; weak D call: TRBD1 (5 bases). In germline, CDR1 is SGHTA, CDR2 FQGNSA. CDR3 size: 15 residues. The V and J ends lost 3 bases and 1 base respectively, with 12 bases between them. The CDR3 DNA sequence: TGTGCCAGCAGCTTTCAGGGATTTAGCCAAGAGACCCAGTACTTC. Protein sequence: CASSFQGFSQETQYF.

V usage is TRBV7-2 and J usage is TRBJ1-1; D possibly corresponds to TRBD1 (5 bases). The germline gives CDR1 SGHTA, CDR2 FQGNSA. Trimming pared 3 bases from V and 1 base from J, leaving 9 bases between. The CDR3 has 14 amino acids. The CDR3 DNA sequence: TGTGCCAGCAGCTTGTTACAGGCGAACACTGAAGCTTTCTTT. Translating it yields CASSLLQANTEAFF. The whole variable domain, filled in from reference TRBV7-2 and TRBJ1-1, reads GAGVSQSPSNKVTEKGKDVELRCDPISGHTALYWYRQSLGQGLEFLIYFQGNSAPDKSGLPSDRFSAERTGGSVSTLTIQRTQQEDSAVYLCASSLLQANTEAFFGQGTRLTVV.

V and J are TRBV5-8 and TRBJ1-1, with 9 bases lining up with TRBD1. Germline V lookup: CDR1 SGHTS, CDR2 YDEGEE. The CDR3 length is 13 residues. J lost 11 bases, V lost 0 bases, and 5 bases had no gene match. Here the CDR3 DNA reads TGTGCCAGCAGCTTGGACAGGGGGCTTGGGGCTTTCTTT. Translating gives CASSLDRGLGAFF.

CDR3 nucleotide sequence: TGTGCCAGCACCGGGACACTGAGCAATCAGCCCCAGCATTTT. As protein: CASTGTLSNQPQHF. This chain joins TRBV28 and TRBJ1-5; a weak D match, TRBD1 (6 bases). The CDR3 covers 14 residues. Germline CDR1 MDHEN, CDR2 SYDVKM. The V and J ends lost 7 bases and 1 base respectively, with 11 bases between them.

The genes are TRBV6-6 and TRBJ2-3, with 7 bases lining up with TRBD1. The V segment lost 5 bases and the J segment 2 bases; nucleotides outside the gene matches: 4. This CDR3 comprises 14 residues. The germline CDR1 and CDR2 sequences are MNHNY and SVGAGI (reference sequence). The CDR3 region is CASSTGTATDTQYF. CDR3 sequence (DNA): TGTGCCAGCAGTACAGGGACAGCCACAGATACGCAGTATTTT.

The chain combines TRBV2 with TRBJ1-6; no definite D call. Germline V gene sequence: CDR1 SNHLY, CDR2 FYNNEI. V was clipped by 6 bases and J by 0 bases, with 6 bases between them. CDR3 length: 14 amino acids. CDR3 in amino acids: CASRQSSYNSPLHF. CDR3 nucleotides: TGTGCCAGCAGGCAGAGCTCCTATAATTCACCCCTCCACTTT.